This paragraph reports one T cell receptor beta chain. This clonotype was observed a handful of times. Its antigen remains undetermined. Nothing much larger sits one base from this clone, and base qualities are not available. This sample was included in a study of T-cell reconstitution after alpha-beta-depleted transplantation in children (TCRdb year 2016). At the level of the whole study: Using TCR repertoire profiling, the study quantitatively followed how T-cell immune reconstitution unfolded in children after TCRalphabeta/CD19-depleted allogeneic hematopoietic cell transplantation.

Library prep was done by PCR. The sequencer listed for this sample is Illumina HiSeq 2500. TCR libraries were prepared with molecular barcoding, using unique molecular identifiers to normalize TCRbeta repertoire quantification. TCRdb reworked the public reads: Q25 trimming with fastp, MiXCR clone assembly, productive beta chains retained. Each entry is one CDR3 protein sequence, shown with its most common DNA and genes. Within this sample are hundreds of thousands of distinct CDR3 sequences, with around 13% of them counted one time only. The top ten hold 2% to 2.5% of the sample. Results and caveats for the whole study, not just this receptor: Over the following months the frequencies of hyperexpanded clones went down, and after one year T-cell counts and TCRbeta diversity were mostly credited to newly produced T cells. The apparently early alphabetaT-cell count recovery about two months after transplant was reportedly dependent on only several hundred rapidly expanded clones derived from non-depleted graft cells. The high TCRbeta diversity at day 60 in some patients was ascribed to recipient T cells and intrathymic progenitors that had survived conditioning.

Spanning cysteine to phenylalanine, the CDR3 consists of 12 amino acids. Just CDR3 DNA is preserved here, 36 bases in frame from base 1. The V end gives up 7 bases and the J end 5 bases, leaving 5 bases in the junction not matched to a gene. The CDR1 and CDR2 encoded by the germline V gene are SQVTM and ANQGSEA. What this sample's treatment or condition label stands for: allogeneic hematopoietic cell transplantation with graft depleted of TCRalphabeta T cells and CD19 B cells. The transplant recipients were children given TCRalphabeta/CD19-depleted allogeneic hematopoietic cell grafts. Sequenced here: PBMCs, mostly from graft donor cells, sampled 360 days after TCRalphabeta/CD19-depleted stem cell transplant. The source is a male patient younger than 18 who had a stem cell transplant for acute myeloid leukemia, so the T cells may come from the graft donor. This chain is built from TRBV29-1 and TRBJ2-7, with 10 bases aligning to TRBD1. The DNA sequence is TGCAGCGCCGGGACAGGGGTAAACGAGCAGTACTTC. Its protein reads: CSAGTGVNEQYF.